Included here is one TCR beta chain sequence, with context. The target antigen is unknown. Prior autoimmune disease or systemic immunosuppression barred patients. TCRdb keeps only in-frame clones here, not all; method: immunoSEQ multiplex PCR. The sample has some 46,000 clones; 87% are singletons. Trimming shortened V by 2 bases and J by 3 bases, and 12 bases separated the two germline ends. The CDR3 contains 15 residues. Germline CDR1 is MGHDK and CDR2 is SYGVNS. These data are taken from a study of OX40 agonist ivuxolimab in advanced cancers. Overall study findings and caveats: Clonal expansion was among the lowest in partial responders at 0.1-3.0 mg/kg, especially CD8+. Several nonresponders also turned out to have low normalized T-cell clonal expansion.

This TCR was sampled from an adult with an advanced solid tumor such as melanoma, head and neck, liver or kidney cancer. This sequence joins TRBV25-1 and TRBJ2-3, with D possibly matching TRBD2 (6 bases). Material: CD4+ or CD8+ T cells sorted from blood, obtained in a trial of the OX40 agonist ivuxolimab. The CDR3 nucleotides are TGTGCCAGCAGTGAAACGACGGGAGTTACAGATACGCAGTATTTT. It yields the protein CASSETTGVTDTQYF.